This T cell receptor beta chain was identified during a study of blood T cell repertoires in COVID-19. For the study at large: In each case, the material was cDNA or gDNA derived from T cells, B-cell-depleted T cells, or PBMCs.

In the original workflow: Amplification of reference gene primers provided the estimated nucleated cell counts. The table came from immunoSEQ multiplex PCR; TCRdb's copy has only in-frame clones and leaves some out. D and trimming come from the DNA, and the V and J calls and clone size come from that table. The sample includes 100,000 to 150,000 clones, roughly 83% of them seen just once. V was trimmed by 2 bases and J by 2 bases, leaving 8 bases between them. The CDR3 covers 14 residues. CDR1 LGHNA and CDR2 YNFKEQ come from the germline V gene. The TCR originated in a man aged 60 to 69 with acute or convalescent COVID-19. Source material: peripheral blood. The chain links TRBV4-2 to TRBJ2-3; no firm D call. The CDR3 DNA reads TGTGCCAGCAGCCAACGTCCCTTCACAGATACGCAGTATTTT. The encoded protein is CASSQRPFTDTQYF.